Listed below are T cell receptor beta chains from one sample, sequenced in a study of blood T cell repertoires in COVID-19. Clones were read by immunoSEQ multiplex PCR, and TCRdb kept only the in-frame ones, dropping some. The top ten hold roughly 3.2% of the sample, which has about 190,000 clones, about 88% seen once. The sample comprised PBMCs or T cells enriched from blood (not recorded which). The receptors derive from a woman in her thirties who had recovered from COVID-19. Both conserved end residues are part of each CDR3. D genes are given only for firm matches. Only some rows state a clone size, as once, few, many or a class for expanded clones.

TRBJ2-3 | TRBD2 | . | TRBV27 | TGTGCCAGCAGTTTCTCCCCTAACTTAGCGGGAGGTCCAGATACGCAGTATTTT | CASSFSPNLAGGPDTQYF
TRBJ1-5 | . | once | TRBV5-5 | TGTGCCAGCAGCTTGGTGGCAGGGCTGAATCAGCCCCAGCATTTT | CASSLVAGLNQPQHF
TRBJ1-5 | TRBD1 | . | TRBV28 | TGTGCCAGCAGTAGCGACAGGGGAGGACAGCCCCAGCATTTT | CASSSDRGGQPQHF
TRBJ2-3 | . | . | TRBV27 | TGTGCCAGCAGTTTAGGGGGCTCGGGCACAGATACGCAGTATTTT | CASSLGGSGTDTQYF
TRBJ2-1 | TRBD2 | few | TRBV19 | TGTGCCAGTAGTCCACGGGCGACTAGCGGGGGCCATAATGAGCAGTTCTTC | CASSPRATSGGHNEQFF
TRBJ1-2 | TRBD1 | . | TRBV18 | TGTGCCAGCTCACCCCGGGACAGGGGTGAGTATGGCTACACCTTC | CASSPRDRGEYGYTF
TRBJ1-2 | TRBD1 | . | TRBV7-2 | TGTGCCAGCAGCGTCCCCGGGACAGCCCTCTATGGCTACACCTTC | CASSVPGTALYGYTF
TRBJ1-1 | . | . | TRBV5-1 | TGCGCCAGCAGGGAGGGTACTGAAGCTTTCTTT | CASREGTEAFF
TRBJ2-1 | TRBD2 | . | TRBV3-1/TRBV3-2 | TGTGCCAGCAGCCAAGTAGCGGGAGGGCCGCGGAATGAGCAGTTCTTC | CASSQVAGGPRNEQFF
TRBJ1-2 | TRBD1 | . | TRBV7-9 | TGTGCCAGCAGCTTATTGACAGGGGCTAACTATGGCTACACCTTC | CASSLLTGANYGYTF
TRBJ1-5 | TRBD1 | . | TRBV7-9 | TGTGCCAGCAGCTTATGGGGGACAGGGTTCAATCAGCCCCAGCATTTT | CASSLWGTGFNQPQHF
TRBJ1-6 | . | . | TRBV27 | TGTGCCAGCAAGGGGGTAGGCTCACCCCTCCACTTT | CASKGVGSPLHF
TRBJ2-5 | TRBD2 | once | TRBV7-2 | TGTGCCAGCAGCTTAGAGGGTAGCGGGAGGGAGACCCAGTACTTC | CASSLEGSGRETQYF
TRBJ1-2 | TRBD1 | . | TRBV6-2/TRBV6-3 | TGTGCCAGCAGTGCCGGGACAGGGGTCTTCTATGGCTACACCTTC | CASSAGTGVFYGYTF
TRBJ2-3 | TRBD2 | . | TRBV24-1 | TGTGCCACCAGCCTCGGGGGGCAGGCGGGAGGCTTAGATACGCAGTATTTT | CATSLGGQAGGLDTQYF
TRBJ2-3 | TRBD2 | . | TRBV5-4 | TGTGCCAGCAGCTTGGATAGCGGGAGGGCAGATACGCAGTATTTT | CASSLDSGRADTQYF
TRBJ2-3 | . | once | TRBV4-1 | TGCGCCAGCAGCCAAGAGGAAGCGGTTCCAGATACGCAGTATTTT | CASSQEEAVPDTQYF
TRBJ2-5 | . | . | TRBV7-8 | TGTGCCAGCAGTCCCCCCGGCAGGGGCGTTGAGACCCAGTACTTC | CASSPPGRGVETQYF
TRBJ1-1 | . | . | TRBV18 | TGTGCCAGCTCACCCGGGGTAGGGGGGAACACTGAAGCTTTCTTT | CASSPGVGGNTEAFF
TRBJ1-1 | . | . | TRBV24-1 | TGTGCCACCAGTGATTTGCGGGGGACGGCTTTCTTT | CATSDLRGTAFF
TRBJ1-5 | TRBD1 | . | TRBV19 | TGTGCCAGTACCCAGACAGGGGGCGGTCAGCCCCAGCATTTT | CASTQTGGGQPQHF